Presented here are 9 T cell receptor beta chains from one specimen sequenced in a study of blood T cells in healthy people across ages. A J-beta primer mix and a sample-barcoded 5' primer were used in a second PCR of about 7 to 12 cycles. TCRdb re-derived calls from the 5' RACE reads in MiXCR, one entry per CDR3 protein. The table lists approximately 900,000 distinct CDR3 sequences, roughly 48% of them singletons. Sequencing input: blood. The receptors here all came from a man in his thirties or forties in good health.

The chain links TRBV5-1 to TRBJ1-6, with no clear D. CDR3 length: 15 residues. Germline CDR1 reads SGHRS; CDR2 reads YFSETQ. V lost 2 bases, J lost 7 bases, and 13 bases lay in between. The CDR3 DNA sequence: TGCGCCAGCAGCTTAGCTAGAAATGGGAATTCACCCCTCCACTTT. Translated: CASSLARNGNSPLHF.

The V call is TRBV7-2, the J call TRBJ2-3; D might be TRBD1 or TRBD2, each matching 6 bases. V was trimmed by 1 base and J by 0 bases, leaving 14 bases between them. The CDR3 runs to 17 residues. Per the germline V gene, CDR1 is SGHTA and CDR2 is FQGNSA. The chain's CDR3 is CASSLVGGQPSTDTQYF. CDR3 DNA sequence: TGTGCCAGCAGCTTAGTGGGGGGACAACCTAGCACAGATACGCAGTATTTT.

The gene calls are TRBV6-5 and TRBJ2-1; 8 bases map to TRBD1. The germline gives CDR1 MNHEY, CDR2 SVGAGI. CDR3 length equals 16 residues. Trimming removed 2 bases from V and 5 bases from J; junction bases left unmatched: 8. CDR3 protein: CASSYQWTGLNNEQFF. The CDR3 DNA sequence: TGTGCCAGCAGTTACCAGTGGACAGGGCTAAACAATGAGCAGTTCTTC.

The chain links TRBV10-3 to TRBJ1-1; TRBD1 matches at 7 bases. Trimming removed 6 bases from V and 0 bases from J; junction bases left unmatched: 7. CDR3 length: 15 residues. Germline V gene lookup returns CDR1 ENHRY and CDR2 SYGVKD. CDR3 residues: CAIRGTEIMNTEAFF. CDR3 DNA sequence: TGTGCCATCAGGGGGACAGAGATCATGAACACTGAAGCTTTCTTT.

The gene calls are TRBV7-9 and TRBJ2-3, with D unresolved. The CDR3 extends over 15 amino acids. CDR1 is SEHNR, CDR2 FQNEAQ, per germline (reference sequence). Trimming stripped 1 base from V and 1 base from J, with 9 bases between. The CDR3 reads CASSLGRIRTDTQYF. The CDR3 nucleotides are TGTGCCAGCAGCTTAGGACGGATACGCACAGATACGCAGTATTTT.

This chain uses TRBV3-1 with TRBJ2-3; a possible D gene is TRBD2 (5 bases). Trimming took 3 bases from V and 3 from J, leaving 13 bases between them. Germline CDR1 is LGHDT and CDR2 is YNNKEL (reference sequence). CDR3 length: 15 residues. CDR3 DNA: TGTGCCAGCAGCCATGGAACTAGGGAGACAGATACGCAGTATTTT. This sequence encodes CASSHGTRETDTQYF.

J is TRBJ2-4 and V is TRBV20-1; 14 nucleotides match TRBD2. The J call is doubtful: the DNA matches TRBJ2-5 better. The length of the CDR3 is 18 residues. Germline-derived CDR1 and CDR2 are DFQATT and SNEGSKA (reference sequence). The CDR3 sequence: CSAPLSGTSGGLQETQYF. The DNA of the CDR3 is TGCAGTGCTCCCCTCTCCGGGACTAGCGGGGGACTCCAAGAGACCCAGTACTTC.

The V and J genes are TRBV27 and TRBJ1-1; D gene unclear. This CDR3 spans 14 amino acids. Germline V gives CDR1 MNHEY, CDR2 SMNVEV (reference sequence). V gave up 1 base and J gave up 7 bases, with 13 bases separating them. CDR3 DNA sequence: TGTGCCAGCAGTTTATTACCGGGAACCATTGAAGCTTTCTTT. Its translation: CASSLLPGTIEAFF.

V usage is TRBV14 and J usage is TRBJ2-7; the match to TRBD1 covers 9 bases. The germline CDR1 and CDR2 sequences are SGHDN and FVKESK. J lost 2 bases, V lost 3 bases, and 8 bases had no gene match. The CDR3 is 16 amino acids. The CDR3 nucleotides are TGTGCCAGCAGCCATTGGGGACAGGGTTATCCCTACGAGCAGTACTTC. Amino acids: CASSHWGQGYPYEQYF.